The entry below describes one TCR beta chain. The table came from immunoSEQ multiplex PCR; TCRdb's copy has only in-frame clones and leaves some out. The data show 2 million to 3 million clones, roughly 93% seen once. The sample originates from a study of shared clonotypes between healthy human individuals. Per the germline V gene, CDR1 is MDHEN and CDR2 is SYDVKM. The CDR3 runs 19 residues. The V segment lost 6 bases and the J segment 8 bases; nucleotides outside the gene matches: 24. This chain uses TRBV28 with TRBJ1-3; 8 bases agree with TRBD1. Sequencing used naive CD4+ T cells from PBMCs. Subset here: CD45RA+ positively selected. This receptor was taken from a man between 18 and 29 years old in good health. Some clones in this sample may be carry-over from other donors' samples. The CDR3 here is CASRASPQGAVFDWDTIYF. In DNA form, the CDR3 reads TGTGCCAGCAGGGCTAGTCCCCAGGGGGCAGTTTTCGATTGGGACACCATATATTTT.